This TCR beta chain was observed in a study of blood T cell repertoires in COVID-19. Study context: PBMCs, B-cell-depleted T cells, or T cells provided the cDNA or gDNA that made up the material.

Libraries were prepared by immunoSEQ multiplex PCR; TCRdb keeps only in-frame clonotypes and omits some of them. The data contain about half a million clones, 75% to 90% of them singletons. The CDR3 runs to 15 residues. From germline, CDR1 is LGHDT and CDR2 YNNKEL (reference sequence). Germline trimming cut 6 bases from V and 3 bases from J; bases unmatched to any gene: 8. The rearrangement links TRBV3-1 (or the pseudogene TRBV3-2) to TRBJ1-1; 9 bases line up with TRBD1. Sequenced sample: peripheral blood. The TCR originated in a human donor in a cohort sampled during active COVID-19. CDR3 sequence: CASRLTGGAYTEAFF. Written as DNA, the CDR3 is TGTGCCAGCAGGCTAACAGGGGGCGCGTACACTGAAGCTTTCTTT.